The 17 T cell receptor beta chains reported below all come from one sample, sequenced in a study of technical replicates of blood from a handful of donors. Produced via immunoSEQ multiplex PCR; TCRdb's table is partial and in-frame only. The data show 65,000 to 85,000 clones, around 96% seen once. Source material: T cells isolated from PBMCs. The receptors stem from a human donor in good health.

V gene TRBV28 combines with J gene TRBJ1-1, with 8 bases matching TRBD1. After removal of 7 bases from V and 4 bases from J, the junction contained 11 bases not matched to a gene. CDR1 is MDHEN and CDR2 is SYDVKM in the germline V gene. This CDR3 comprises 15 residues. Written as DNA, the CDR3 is TGTGCCAGCACTCGGACAGGGAGAATTGGCACTGAAGCTTTCTTT. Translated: CASTRTGRIGTEAFF. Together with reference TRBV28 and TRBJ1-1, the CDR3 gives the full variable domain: DVKVTQSSRYLVKRTGEKVFLECVQDMDHENMFWYRQDPGLGLRLIYFSYDVKMKEKGDIPEGYSVSREKKERFSLILESASTNQTSMYLCASTRTGRIGTEAFFGQGTRLTVV.

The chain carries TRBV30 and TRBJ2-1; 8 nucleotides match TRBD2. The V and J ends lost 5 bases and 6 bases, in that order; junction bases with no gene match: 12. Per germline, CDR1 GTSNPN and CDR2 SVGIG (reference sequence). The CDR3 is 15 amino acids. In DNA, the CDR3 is TGTGCCTGGGGGGAGGGGAGCGGGAGAGGCAATGAGCAGTTCTTC. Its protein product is CAWGEGSGRGNEQFF.

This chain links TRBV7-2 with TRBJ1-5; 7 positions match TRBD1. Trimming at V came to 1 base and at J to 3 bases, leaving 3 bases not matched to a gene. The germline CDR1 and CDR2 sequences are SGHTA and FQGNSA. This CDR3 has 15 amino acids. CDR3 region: CASSLGTGFNQPQHF. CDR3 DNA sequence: TGTGCCAGCAGCTTAGGGACAGGATTCAATCAGCCCCAGCATTTT.

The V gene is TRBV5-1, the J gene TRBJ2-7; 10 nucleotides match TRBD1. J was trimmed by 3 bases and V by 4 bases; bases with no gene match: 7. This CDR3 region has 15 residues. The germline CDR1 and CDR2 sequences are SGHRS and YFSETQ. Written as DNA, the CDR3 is TGCGCCAGCAGCGACCCGACAGGGGGCAGCTACGAGCAGTACTTC. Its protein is CASSDPTGGSYEQYF.

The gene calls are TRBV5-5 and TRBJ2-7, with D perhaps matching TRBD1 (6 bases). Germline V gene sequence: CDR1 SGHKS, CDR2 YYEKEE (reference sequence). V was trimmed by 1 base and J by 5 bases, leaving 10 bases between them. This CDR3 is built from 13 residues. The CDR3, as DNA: TGTGCCAGCAGCTTGAGGCAGGGGCACGAGCAGTACTTC. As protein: CASSLRQGHEQYF.

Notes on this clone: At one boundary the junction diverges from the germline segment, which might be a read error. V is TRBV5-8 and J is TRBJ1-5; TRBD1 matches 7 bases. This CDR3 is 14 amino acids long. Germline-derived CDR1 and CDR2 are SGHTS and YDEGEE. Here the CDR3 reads CASSLGQINQPQHF. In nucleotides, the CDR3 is TGTGCCAGCAGTTTGGGACAGATTAATCAGCCCCAGCATTTT.

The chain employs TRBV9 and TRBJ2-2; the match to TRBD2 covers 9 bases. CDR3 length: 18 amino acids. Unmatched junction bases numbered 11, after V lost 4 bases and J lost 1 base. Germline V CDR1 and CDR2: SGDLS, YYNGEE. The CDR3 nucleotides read TGTGCCAGCAGCTTGTCTGGTTATAGCGGGAGGAACACCGGGGAGCTGTTTTTT. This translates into CASSLSGYSGRNTGELFF.

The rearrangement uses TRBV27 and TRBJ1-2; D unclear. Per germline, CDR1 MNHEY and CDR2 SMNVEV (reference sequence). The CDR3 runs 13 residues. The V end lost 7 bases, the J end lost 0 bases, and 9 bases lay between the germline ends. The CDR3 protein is CASTRSSNYGYTF. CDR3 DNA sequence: TGTGCCAGCACCCGGAGTTCTAACTATGGCTACACCTTC.

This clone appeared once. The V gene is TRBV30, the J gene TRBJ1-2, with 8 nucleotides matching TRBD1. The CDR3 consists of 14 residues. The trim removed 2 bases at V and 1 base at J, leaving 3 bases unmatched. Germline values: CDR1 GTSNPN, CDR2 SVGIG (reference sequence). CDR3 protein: CAWSLGQGNYGYTF. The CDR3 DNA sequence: TGTGCCTGGAGTCTCGGACAGGGTAACTATGGCTACACCTTC.

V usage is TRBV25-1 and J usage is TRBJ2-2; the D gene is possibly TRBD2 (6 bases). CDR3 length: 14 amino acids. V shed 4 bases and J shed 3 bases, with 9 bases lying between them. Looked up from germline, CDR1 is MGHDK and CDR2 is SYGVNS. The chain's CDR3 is CASSGREDTGELFF. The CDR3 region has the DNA TGTGCCAGCAGTGGCAGGGAGGACACCGGGGAGCTGTTTTTT.

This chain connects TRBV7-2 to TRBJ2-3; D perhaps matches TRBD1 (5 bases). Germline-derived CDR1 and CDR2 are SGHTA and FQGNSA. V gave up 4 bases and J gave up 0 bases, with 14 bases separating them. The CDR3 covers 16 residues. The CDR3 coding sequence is TGTGCCAGCAGCTCTCTAGGGGTGGCTAGCACAGATACGCAGTATTTT. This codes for CASSSLGVASTDTQYF.

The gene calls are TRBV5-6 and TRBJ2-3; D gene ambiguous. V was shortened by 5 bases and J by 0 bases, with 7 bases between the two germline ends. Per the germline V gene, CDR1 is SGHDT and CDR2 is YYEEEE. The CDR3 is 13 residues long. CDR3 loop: CASSPISTDTQYF. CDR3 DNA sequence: TGTGCCAGCAGTCCCATCAGCACAGATACGCAGTATTTT. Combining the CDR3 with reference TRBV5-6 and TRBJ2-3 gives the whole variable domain DAGVTQSPTHLIKTRGQQVTLRCSPKSGHDTVSWYQQALGQGPQFIFQYYEEEERQRGNFPDRFSGHQFPNYSSELNVNALLLGDSALYLCASSPISTDTQYFGPGTRLTVL.

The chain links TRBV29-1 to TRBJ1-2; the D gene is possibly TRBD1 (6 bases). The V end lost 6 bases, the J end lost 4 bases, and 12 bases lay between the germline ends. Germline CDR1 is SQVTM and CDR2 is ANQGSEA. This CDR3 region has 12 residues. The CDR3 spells CSVETGVYGYTF. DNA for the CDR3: TGCAGCGTAGAGACAGGAGTCTATGGCTACACCTTC.

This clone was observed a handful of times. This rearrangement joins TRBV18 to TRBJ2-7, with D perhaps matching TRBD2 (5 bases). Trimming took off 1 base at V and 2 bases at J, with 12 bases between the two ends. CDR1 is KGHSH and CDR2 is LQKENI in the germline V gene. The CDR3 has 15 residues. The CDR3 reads CASSPQGGGTYEQYF. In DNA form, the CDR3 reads TGTGCCAGCTCACCACAAGGAGGTGGTACCTACGAGCAGTACTTC.

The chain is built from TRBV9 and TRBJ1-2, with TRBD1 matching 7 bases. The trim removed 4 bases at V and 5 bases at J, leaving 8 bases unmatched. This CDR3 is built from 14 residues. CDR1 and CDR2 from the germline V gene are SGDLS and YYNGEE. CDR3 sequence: CASSLNRGGYGYTF. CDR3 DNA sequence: TGTGCCAGCAGCTTGAACAGGGGCGGGTATGGCTACACCTTC. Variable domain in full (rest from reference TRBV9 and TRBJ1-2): DSGVTQTPKHLITATGQRVTLRCSPRSGDLSVYWYQQSLDQGLQFLIQYYNGEERAKGNILERFSAQQFPDLHSELNLSSLELGDSALYFCASSLNRGGYGYTFGSGTRLTVV.

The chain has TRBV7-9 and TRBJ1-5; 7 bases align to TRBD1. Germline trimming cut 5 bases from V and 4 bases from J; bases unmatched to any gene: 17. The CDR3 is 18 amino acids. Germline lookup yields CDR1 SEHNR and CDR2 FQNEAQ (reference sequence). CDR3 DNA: TGTGCCAGCAGCCTAGAAGCTAGCCCGACAGGGATAAATCAGCCCCAGCATTTT. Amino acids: CASSLEASPTGINQPQHF.

The CDR3 DNA is TGTGCCAGCAGTCCCCCACGGACAGGGGATGACTATGGCTACACCTTC. Translation: CASSPPRTGDDYGYTF. The rearrangement links TRBV5-4 to TRBJ1-2; 9 nucleotides align to TRBD1. V dropped 5 bases and J dropped 3; count of bases not matched to a gene: 11. The V gene's germline CDR1 is SGHNT and CDR2 YYREEE (reference sequence). The CDR3 has 16 residues.